A selection of T cell receptor beta chains follows, all from one sample in a study of monozygotic twins with cystic fibrosis. TCRdb keeps only in-frame clones here, not all; method: immunoSEQ multiplex PCR. The sample yields 20,000 or so clones, approximately 97% seen once. The sample taken for sequencing was blood. All receptors come from a woman in her 30s with cystic fibrosis. CDR3s include the opening cysteine and the closing phenylalanine or tryptophan. The order of the fields is D gene, clone size, V gene, J gene, CDR3 DNA, CDR3 protein. The D gene is left open where the match is weak. Size is stated for part of the rows, as once, few or many counts, or as a class when the clone is expanded.

-	-	TRBV9	TRBJ2-5	TGTGCCAGCAGCGTAGCCCAGGGGGGCGGGGAGACCCAGTACTTC	CASSVAQGGGETQYF
-	-	TRBV5-6	TRBJ1-5	TGTGCCAGCAGCTTGGGAGCCCAGCCCCAGCATTTT	CASSLGAQPQHF
TRBD2	-	TRBV7-2	TRBJ2-5	TGTGCCAGCAGCACAGGACTAGCGGGGACAGAGACCCAGTACTTC	CASSTGLAGTETQYF
-	-	TRBV28	TRBJ1-6	TGTGCCAGCAGTTTAGGGGCTCGGTCACCCCTCCACTTT	CASSLGARSPLHF
TRBD2	-	TRBV10-2	TRBJ2-1	TGCGCCAGCAGCCGGGGGGGGCCGAGCTCCTACAATGAGCAGTTCTTC	CASSRGGPSSYNEQFF
-	-	TRBV6-5	TRBJ1-2	TGTGCCAGCAGCAAGTCAAGGAGGGCTGGGAATGGCTACACCTTC	CASSKSRRAGNGYTF
-	once	TRBV30	TRBJ2-3	TGTGCCTGGAGGGAGGGGGCCGGGACAGATACGCAGTATTTT	CAWREGAGTDTQYF
-	once	TRBV19	TRBJ1-1	TGTGCCAGTAGTATAGGGGACAATCGGGGAGTGTCTGAAGCTTTCTTT	CASSIGDNRGVSEAFF
-	-	TRBV2	TRBJ1-6	TGTGCCAGCAGTGAGGGTCGGATAAATTCACCCCTCCACTTT	CASSEGRINSPLHF
-	-	TRBV29-1	TRBJ1-1	TGCAGCGTTGAAGTCCACACTGAAGCTTTCTTT	CSVEVHTEAFF
-	-	TRBV7-9	TRBJ1-1	TGTGCCAGCAGCTTCTTGTCACGGGGGCACACTGAAGCTTTCTTT	CASSFLSRGHTEAFF
TRBD2	-	TRBV4-1	TRBJ2-1	TGCGCCAGCAGCCAAGTTTCTAGCGGGGGGCGAGGGGTCAGTGAGCAGTTCTTC	CASSQVSSGGRGVSEQFF
-	-	TRBV14	TRBJ2-7	TGTGCCAGCAGCCAAGTAGCAGGGTCCTACGAGCAGTACTTC	CASSQVAGSYEQYF
-	-	TRBV2	TRBJ2-3	TGTGCCAGCAATCGGAGAGATACGCAGTATTTT	CASNRRDTQYF
-	-	TRBV6-4	TRBJ2-3	TGTGCCAGCAGTGACACGGGAGGCACAGATACGCAGTATTTT	CASSDTGGTDTQYF
-	-	TRBV14	TRBJ1-5	TGTGCCAGCAGCCCGTATCAGCCCCAGCATTTT	CASSPYQPQHF
TRBD1	-	TRBV4-1	TRBJ2-7	TGCGCCAGCAGCCAAGCGCGTGTGTCGGACAGGTGGTACGAGCAGTACTTC	CASSQARVSDRWYEQYF
TRBD2	-	TRBV7-2	TRBJ2-5	TGTGCCAGCAGCTGGGGGGGGACCCAGTACTTC	CASSWGGTQYF
-	-	TRBV4-2	TRBJ2-2	TGTGCCAGCAGCCAAGCGGGTGGCGGGGAGCTGTTTTTT	CASSQAGGGELFF
-	-	TRBV7-8	TRBJ2-7	TGTGCCAGCACCGACGATAGCCGACTATCCTACGAGCAGTACTTC	CASTDDSRLSYEQYF
-	-	TRBV4-3	TRBJ1-6	TGCGCCAGCAGCCAAGATTCAGAGTCTAATTCACCCCTCCACTTT	CASSQDSESNSPLHF
-	-	TRBV7-2	TRBJ1-1	TGTGCCAGCAGCTTCCCAGTGAACACTGAAGCTTTCTTT	CASSFPVNTEAFF
TRBD2	-	TRBV30	TRBJ2-3	TGTGCCTGGAGCCGGGGGGGAACAGATACGCAGTATTTT	CAWSRGGTDTQYF
TRBD2	-	TRBV5-5	TRBJ2-1	TGTGCCAGCAGCTTGAGGACTAGCCGGGATGAGCAGTTCTTC	CASSLRTSRDEQFF
-	-	TRBV7-9	TRBJ2-3	TGTGCCAGCCATTTGGGTTCTAAAGACACAGATACGCAGTATTTT	CASHLGSKDTDTQYF
-	-	TRBV4-1	TRBJ1-2	TGCGCCAGCAGCCAAGAGACAGAGAACTATGGCTACACCTTC	CASSQETENYGYTF
TRBD1	-	TRBV30	TRBJ2-5	TGTGCCTGGAGCCCCGGGACAGCGCCCCAAGAGACCCAGTACTTC	CAWSPGTAPQETQYF
-	-	TRBV14	TRBJ1-1	TGTGCCAGCAGCCAAGTCCTGAACACTGAAGCTTTCTTT	CASSQVLNTEAFF
TRBD1	-	TRBV4-1	TRBJ1-4	TGCGCCAGCAGCCAAGATTTTATCGTAAGGGACAGGGGGGCAACTAATGAAAAACTGTTTTTT	CASSQDFIVRDRGATNEKLFF
-	-	TRBV9	TRBJ1-2	TGTGCCAGCAGCGTCCACGACAGCACTAACTATGGCTACACCTTC	CASSVHDSTNYGYTF
-	-	TRBV4-1	TRBJ1-1	TGCGCCAGCAGCCAAGAACAGGCCTATGAAGCTTTCTTT	CASSQEQAYEAFF
-	-	TRBV7-2	TRBJ1-2	TGTGCCAGCAGCTTAGTGGCAGGGTCCTTAAACTATGGCTACACCTTC	CASSLVAGSLNYGYTF
-	-	TRBV28	TRBJ1-1	TGTGCCAGCAGCCCGACACCGAACACTGAAGCTTTCTTT	CASSPTPNTEAFF